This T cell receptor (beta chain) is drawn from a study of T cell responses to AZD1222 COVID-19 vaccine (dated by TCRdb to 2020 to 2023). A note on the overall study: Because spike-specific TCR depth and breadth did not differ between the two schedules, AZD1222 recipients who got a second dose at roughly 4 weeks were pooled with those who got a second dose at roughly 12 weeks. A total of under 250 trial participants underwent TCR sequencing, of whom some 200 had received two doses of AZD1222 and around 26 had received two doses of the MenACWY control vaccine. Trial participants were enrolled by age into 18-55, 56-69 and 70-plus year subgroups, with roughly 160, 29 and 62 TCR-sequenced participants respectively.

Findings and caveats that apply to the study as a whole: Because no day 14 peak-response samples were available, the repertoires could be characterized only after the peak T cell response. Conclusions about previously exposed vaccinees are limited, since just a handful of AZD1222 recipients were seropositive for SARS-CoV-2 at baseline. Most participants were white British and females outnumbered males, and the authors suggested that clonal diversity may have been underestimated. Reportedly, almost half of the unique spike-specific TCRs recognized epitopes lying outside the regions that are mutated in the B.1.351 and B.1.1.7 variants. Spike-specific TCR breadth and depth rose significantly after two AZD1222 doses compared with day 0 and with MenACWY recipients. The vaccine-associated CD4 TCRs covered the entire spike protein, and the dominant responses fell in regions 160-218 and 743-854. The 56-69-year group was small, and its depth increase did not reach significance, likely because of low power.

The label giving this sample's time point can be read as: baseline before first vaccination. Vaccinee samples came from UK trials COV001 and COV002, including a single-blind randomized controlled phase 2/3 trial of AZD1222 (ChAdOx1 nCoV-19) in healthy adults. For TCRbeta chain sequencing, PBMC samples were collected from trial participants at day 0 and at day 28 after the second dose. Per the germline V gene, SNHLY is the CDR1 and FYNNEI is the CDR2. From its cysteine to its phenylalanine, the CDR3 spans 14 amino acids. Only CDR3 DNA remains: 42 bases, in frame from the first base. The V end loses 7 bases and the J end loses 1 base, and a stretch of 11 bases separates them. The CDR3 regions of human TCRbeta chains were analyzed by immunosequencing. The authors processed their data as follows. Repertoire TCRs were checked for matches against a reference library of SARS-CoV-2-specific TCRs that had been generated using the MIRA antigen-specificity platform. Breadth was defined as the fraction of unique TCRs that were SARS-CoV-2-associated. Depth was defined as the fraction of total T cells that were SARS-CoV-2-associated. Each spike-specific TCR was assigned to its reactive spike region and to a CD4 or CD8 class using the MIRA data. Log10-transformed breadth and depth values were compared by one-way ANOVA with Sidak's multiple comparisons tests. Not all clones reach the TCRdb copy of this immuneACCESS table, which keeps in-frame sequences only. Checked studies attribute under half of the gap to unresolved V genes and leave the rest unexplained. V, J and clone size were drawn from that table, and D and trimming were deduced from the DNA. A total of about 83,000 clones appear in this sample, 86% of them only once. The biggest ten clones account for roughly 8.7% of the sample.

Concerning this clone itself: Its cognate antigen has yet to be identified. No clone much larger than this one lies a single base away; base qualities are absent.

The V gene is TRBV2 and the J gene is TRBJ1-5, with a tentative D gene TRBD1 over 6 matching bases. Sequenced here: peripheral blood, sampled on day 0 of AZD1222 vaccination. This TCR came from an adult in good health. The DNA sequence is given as TGTGCCAGCATACCGGACAGCAGCAATCAGCCCCAGCATTTT. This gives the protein CASIPDSSNQPQHF.